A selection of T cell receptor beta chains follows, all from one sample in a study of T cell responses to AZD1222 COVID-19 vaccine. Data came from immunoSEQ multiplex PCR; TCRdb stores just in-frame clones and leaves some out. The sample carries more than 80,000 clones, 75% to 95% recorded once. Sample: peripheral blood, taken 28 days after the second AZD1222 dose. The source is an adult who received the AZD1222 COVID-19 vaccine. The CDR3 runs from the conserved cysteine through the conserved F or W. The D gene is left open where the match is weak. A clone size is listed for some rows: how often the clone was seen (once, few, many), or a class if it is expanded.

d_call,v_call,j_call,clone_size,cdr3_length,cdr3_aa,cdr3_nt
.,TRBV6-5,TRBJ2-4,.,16,CASSYSMSLAKNIQYF,TGTGCCAGCAGTTACTCGATGAGTTTAGCCAAAAACATTCAGTACTTC
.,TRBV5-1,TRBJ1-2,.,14,CASGTSFGQRGYTF,TGCGCCAGCGGTACATCATTTGGACAGAGAGGCTACACCTTC
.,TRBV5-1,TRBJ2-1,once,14,CASSLDSRGNEQFF,TGCGCCAGCAGCTTGGATAGCAGAGGCAATGAGCAGTTCTTC
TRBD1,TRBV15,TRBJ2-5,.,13,CATANRGLETQYF,TGTGCCACCGCAAACAGGGGGCTAGAGACCCAGTACTTC
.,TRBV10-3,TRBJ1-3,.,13,CAISQESGNTIYF,TGTGCCATCAGCCAGGAATCTGGAAACACCATATATTTT
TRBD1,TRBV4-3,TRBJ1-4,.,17,CASSQDLIRTGDEKLFF,TGCGCCAGCAGCCAAGATCTAATCAGGACAGGGGATGAAAAACTGTTTTTT
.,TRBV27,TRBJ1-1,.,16,CASSLSVLWVGTEAFF,TGTGCCAGCAGTTTATCGGTTCTGTGGGTGGGAACTGAAGCTTTCTTT
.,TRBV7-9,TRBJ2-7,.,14,CASSLAADSYEQYF,TGTGCCAGCAGCTTAGCTGCAGACTCCTACGAGCAGTACTTC
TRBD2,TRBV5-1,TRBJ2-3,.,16,CASRRLAGTSTDTQYF,TGCGCCAGCAGGAGACTAGCGGGGACTAGCACAGATACGCAGTATTTT
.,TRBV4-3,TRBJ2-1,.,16,CASSQGAAGVSNEQFF,TGCGCCAGCAGCCAAGGCGCAGCAGGAGTCAGCAATGAGCAGTTCTTC
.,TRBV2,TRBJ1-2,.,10,CASSSLGYTF,TGTGCCAGCAGTTCTCTTGGCTACACCTTC
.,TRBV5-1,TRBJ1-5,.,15,CASSLAPGYNQPQHF,TGCGCCAGCAGCTTGGCACCGGGTTACAATCAGCCCCAGCATTTT
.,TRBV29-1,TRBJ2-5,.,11,CSETRGETQYF,TGCAGTGAGACTAGAGGAGAGACCCAGTACTTC
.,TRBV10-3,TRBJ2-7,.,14,CAIGRAGTSYEQYF,TGTGCCATTGGTAGGGCAGGGACGTCCTACGAGCAGTACTTC
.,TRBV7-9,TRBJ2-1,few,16,CASSLGAGAVGNEQFF,TGTGCCAGCAGCTTAGGGGCCGGGGCGGTTGGAAATGAGCAGTTCTTC
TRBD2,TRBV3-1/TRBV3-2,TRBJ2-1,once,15,CASSLLAGSSNEQFF,TGTGCCAGCAGCCTCCTAGCGGGATCCTCCAATGAGCAGTTCTTC
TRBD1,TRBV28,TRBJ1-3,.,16,CASSHGTGGTGNTIYF,TGTGCCAGCAGTCACGGGACAGGGGGAACTGGAAACACCATATATTTT
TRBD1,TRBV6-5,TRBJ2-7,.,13,CASSPGQMDEQYF,TGTGCCAGCAGCCCGGGACAGATGGACGAGCAGTACTTC
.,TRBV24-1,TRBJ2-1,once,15,CATSSAGLNYNEQFF,TGTGCCACCAGTTCCGCGGGACTTAACTACAATGAGCAGTTCTTC
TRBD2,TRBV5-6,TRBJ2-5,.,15,CASSLKKGGSETQYF,TGTGCCAGCAGCTTGAAGAAGGGAGGGAGTGAGACCCAGTACTTC
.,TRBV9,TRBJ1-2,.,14,CASSGVQDTYGYTF,TGTGCCAGCAGCGGGGTACAGGATACCTATGGCTACACCTTC
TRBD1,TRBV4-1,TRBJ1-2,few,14,CASSFGQGDYGYTF,TGCGCCAGCAGCTTCGGACAGGGAGACTATGGCTACACCTTC
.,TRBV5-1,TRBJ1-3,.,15,CASSLGTGGGNTIYF,TGCGCCAGCAGCTTGGGAACAGGCGGTGGAAACACCATATATTTT
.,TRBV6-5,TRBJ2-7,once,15,CASSYHGHSSYEQYF,TGTGCCAGCAGTTACCACGGACATAGCTCCTACGAGCAGTACTTC
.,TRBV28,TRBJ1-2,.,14,CASSLSQPNYGYTF,TGTGCCAGCAGTTTATCACAGCCTAACTATGGCTACACCTTC
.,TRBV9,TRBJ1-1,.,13,CASSVEPGTEAFF,TGTGCCAGCAGCGTAGAGCCAGGCACTGAAGCTTTCTTT
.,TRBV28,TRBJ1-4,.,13,CASSLGGGEKLFF,TGTGCCAGCAGTTTGGGGGGGGGTGAAAAACTGTTTTTT
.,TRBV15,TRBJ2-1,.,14,CATSRDPRNDEQFF,TGTGCCACCAGCAGAGATCCTCGTAACGATGAGCAGTTCTTC
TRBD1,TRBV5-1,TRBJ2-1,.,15,CASSLGTGEGNEQFF,TGCGCCAGCAGCTTGGGGACAGGGGAGGGGAATGAGCAGTTCTTC
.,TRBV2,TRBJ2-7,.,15,CASIPNSGNIYEQYF,TGTGCCAGCATTCCAAACTCCGGAAACATCTACGAGCAGTACTTC
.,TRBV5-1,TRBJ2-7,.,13,CASSLRTEYEQYF,TGCGCCAGCAGCCTCCGGACCGAGTACGAGCAGTACTTC
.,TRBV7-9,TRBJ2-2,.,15,CASSLVPRSSGELFF,TGTGCCAGCAGCTTAGTCCCCAGGAGTTCCGGGGAGCTGTTTTTT
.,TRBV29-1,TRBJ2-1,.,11,CSVDRHNEQFF,TGCAGCGTTGACAGACACAATGAACAGTTCTTC
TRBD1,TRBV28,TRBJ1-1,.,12,CASSLSGTVAFF,TGTGCCAGCAGTTTAAGTGGGACAGTAGCTTTCTTT
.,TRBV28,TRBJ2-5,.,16,CASRPLGRYLQETQYF,TGTGCCAGCAGGCCACTCGGTAGATACCTCCAAGAGACCCAGTACTTC
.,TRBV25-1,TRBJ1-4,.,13,CASSEWGFEKLFF,TGTGCCAGCAGTGAATGGGGGTTCGAAAAACTGTTTTTT
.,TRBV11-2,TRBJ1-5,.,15,CASSLGGELGQPQHF,TGTGCCAGCAGCTTAGGGGGGGAGTTGGGTCAGCCCCAGCATTTT